Listed here are 23 T cell receptor beta chains from one sample, sequenced in a study of T cell repertoires in cytomegalovirus infection. TCRdb independently ran MiXCR on the reads; one entry per CDR3 protein. The table has around 280,000 distinct CDR3 sequences, approximately 13% seen once. The material sequenced was PBMCs. These receptors were taken from a human donor in good health (CMV status not recorded). Some clones in this sample may be carry-over from other donors' samples.

This clonotype was recorded at least ten times. V and J are TRBV6-4 and TRBJ2-2; D may be TRBD2 (5 bases). The CDR3 sequence is 15 residues long. V lost 0 bases to trimming and J lost 8 bases, with 13 bases between them. Looked up from germline, CDR1 is MRHNA and CDR2 is SNTAGT. As DNA, the CDR3 is TGTGCCAGCAGTGACTCAACTGACGGCGGGGGGGAGCTGTTTTTT. It is translated as CASSDSTDGGGELFF.

The CDR3 spells CASSLYPEQYF. The CDR3 region has the DNA TGTGCCAGCAGCTTGTACCCCGAGCAGTACTTC. V gene TRBV5-6 combines with J gene TRBJ2-7; D unresolved. The V gene's germline CDR1 is SGHDT and CDR2 YYEEEE. The V end was cut by 1 base, the J end by 6 bases, with 5 bases between. The length of the CDR3 is 11 residues.

This clonotype was seen a few times. The V call is TRBV28, the J call TRBJ2-1; 7 bases fit TRBD2. Germline V CDR1 and CDR2: MDHEN, SYDVKM. This CDR3 region has 15 residues. V shed 5 bases and J 5 bases; nucleotides not matched to a gene: 9. CDR3 region: CASSPRTRIHNEQFF. CDR3 coding DNA: TGTGCCAGCAGTCCTCGGACTAGGATCCACAATGAGCAGTTCTTC.

The V and J genes are TRBV14 and TRBJ1-2; D is unresolved. The CDR3 extends over 14 amino acids. Trimming pared 0 bases from V and 4 bases from J, leaving 9 bases between. Germline CDR1 reads SGHDN; CDR2 reads FVKESK. The CDR3 DNA is TGTGCCAGCAGCCAAGACGCCCGCTCCTATGGCTACACCTTC. Its translation: CASSQDARSYGYTF.

This clonotype has ten or more counts. The chain has TRBV20-1 and TRBJ2-7; TRBD2 might be the D (5 bases). Per the germline V gene, CDR1 is DFQATT and CDR2 is SNEGSKA (reference sequence). The CDR3 runs to 11 residues. The V end was cut by 5 bases, the J end by 7 bases, with 12 bases between. Written as DNA, the CDR3 is TGCAGTGCTCCCGGACTGTTGGAGCAGTACTTC. Translating gives CSAPGLLEQYF.

The genes are TRBV2 and TRBJ2-7, with 10 positions matching TRBD2. The germline gives CDR1 SNHLY, CDR2 FYNNEI. The J segment lost 1 base and the V segment lost 4 bases, leaving 4 bases of the junction unmatched. The CDR3 length is 15 residues. The CDR3 loop reads CASSAGSGGSYEQYF. The CDR3 coding sequence is TGTGCCAGCAGTGCGGGTAGCGGGGGGTCCTACGAGCAGTACTTC.

The V and J genes are TRBV29-1 and TRBJ1-2; 10 nucleotides match TRBD1. CDR3 length equals 15 residues. V lost 5 bases to trimming and J lost 7 bases; unmatched junction nucleotides: 13. The germline CDR1 and CDR2 sequences are SQVTM and ANQGSEA. The CDR3 loop reads CSVHGDRGYLTGYTF. The CDR3 DNA reads TGCAGCGTTCATGGGGACAGGGGCTATCTTACTGGCTACACCTTC.

This clonotype was seen many times. The gene calls are TRBV7-2 and TRBJ1-2, with 9 bases fitting TRBD1. V gave up 5 bases and J gave up 4 bases; unmatched junction bases: 11. The CDR3 is 16 residues long. Germline lookup yields CDR1 SGHTA and CDR2 FQGNSA. In nucleotides, the CDR3 is TGTGCCAGCAGCAAGCAGGACAGGGGACCGGTCTATGGCTACACCTTC. It encodes CASSKQDRGPVYGYTF. The full variable domain, with the rest looked up from reference TRBV7-2 and TRBJ1-2, is GAGVSQSPSNKVTEKGKDVELRCDPISGHTALYWYRQSLGQGLEFLIYFQGNSAPDKSGLPSDRFSAERTGGSVSTLTIQRTQQEDSAVYLCASSKQDRGPVYGYTFGSGTRLTVV.

This clonotype was seen at least ten times. The V and J genes are TRBV7-2 and TRBJ2-1; the match to TRBD2 covers 7 bases. With V trimmed by 0 bases and J by 6 bases, 11 bases remained unmatched. The CDR3 is made up of 17 amino acids. The germline CDR1 and CDR2 sequences are SGHTA and FQGNSA. Here the CDR3 reads CASSLALLAGEINEQFF. The CDR3 DNA sequence: TGTGCCAGCAGCTTAGCGCTCCTTGCGGGAGAGATCAATGAGCAGTTCTTC. Complete variable domain (other parts from reference TRBV7-2 and TRBJ2-1): GAGVSQSPSNKVTEKGKDVELRCDPISGHTALYWYRQSLGQGLEFLIYFQGNSAPDKSGLPSDRFSAERTGGSVSTLTIQRTQQEDSAVYLCASSLALLAGEINEQFFGPGTRLTVL.

Concerning this clonotype: A much larger clone lies one base from this, so it may be a read error. The chain carries TRBV14 and TRBJ2-2; D is undetermined. V lost 4 bases and J lost 4, with 10 bases in between. Germline V CDR1 and CDR2: SGHDN, FVKESK. This CDR3 is 14 amino acids long. This CDR3 is CASSRHASTGELFF. The CDR3 DNA sequence: TGTGCCAGCAGCCGTCATGCTAGCACCGGGGAGCTGTTTTTT.

This chain uses TRBV12-3 or TRBV12-4 with TRBJ1-2; D may be TRBD1 (5 bases). V shed 5 bases and J shed 0 bases, with 10 bases lying between them. The CDR3 loop spans 14 amino acids. The DNA of the CDR3 is TGTGCCAGCAGTCATCTGGGGGCTAACTATGGCTACACCTTC. Protein sequence: CASSHLGANYGYTF.

The V and J genes are TRBV7-3 and TRBJ2-5; 12 bases line up with TRBD2. V trimming: 5 bases; J trimming: 2 bases; junction bases outside the gene matches: 3. CDR3 length: 15 residues. The germline V gene encodes CDR1 SGHTA and CDR2 FQGTGA. The DNA of the CDR3 is TGTGCCAGCAGCCACGGACTAGCGGGGCAAGAGACCCAGTACTTC. It yields the protein CASSHGLAGQETQYF.

In its sample, this clonotype was seen many times. V usage is TRBV6-2 or TRBV6-3 and J usage is TRBJ2-6; D is possibly TRBD2 (6 bases). The CDR3 extends over 18 amino acids. Looked up from germline, CDR1 is MNHEY and CDR2 is SVGEGT. V was clipped by 4 bases and J by 0 bases, with 16 bases between them. CDR3 residues: CASSSHGRGTSGANVLTF. In DNA form, the CDR3 reads TGTGCCAGCAGTTCTCACGGGAGAGGAACCTCTGGGGCCAACGTCCTGACTTTC.

In this sample, this clonotype turned up many times. CDR3 region: CASSPQVNYGYTF. CDR3 DNA: TGTGCCAGCAGCCCCCAGGTGAACTATGGCTACACCTTC. J is TRBJ1-2 and V is TRBV7-3, with no clear D. Trimming took 5 bases from V and 2 from J, leaving 9 bases between them. The CDR3 has 13 amino acids. Germline CDR1 is SGHTA and CDR2 is FQGTGA.

This clonotype was seen many times. The chain links TRBV10-2 to TRBJ2-1; possible D gene TRBD2, 7 bases. The CDR3 consists of 16 residues. CDR1 and CDR2 (germline): WSHSY, SAAADI. The ends were cut back, 2 bases at V and 3 bases at J, with 14 bases in the middle. The CDR3 loop is CASSEQRGALYNEQFF. CDR3 bases: TGCGCCAGCAGTGAGCAACGGGGGGCTCTCTACAATGAGCAGTTCTTC.

As for this clonotype: Here the CDR3 omits its conserved ending phenylalanine or tryptophan, so a read error is the likely source. V gene TRBV7-2 combines with J gene TRBJ2-2; D is undetermined. CDR3 length: 19 residues. Germline assignment: CDR1 SGHTA and CDR2 FQGNSA. In DNA, the CDR3 is TGTGCCAGCAGCTTAAGCCGCCCGAGCTGGAGCGCGAACGCCGGGGAGCTGTTTGTT. Translated, it gives CASSLSRPSWSANAGELFV.

This clonotype appeared many times. This chain links TRBV11-2 with TRBJ2-7; TRBD2 aligns across 7 bases. From germline, CDR1 is SGHAT and CDR2 FQNNGV. CDR3 length: 14 amino acids. V was pared by 3 bases and J by 5 bases, with 7 bases of the junction left unmatched. This CDR3 reads CASSFQRDRNEQYF. CDR3 sequence (DNA): TGTGCCAGCAGCTTCCAGCGGGATCGGAACGAGCAGTACTTC.

The chain uses TRBV25-1 and TRBJ1-5; 8 nucleotides line up with TRBD1. V dropped 3 bases and J dropped 5; count of bases not matched to a gene: 6. CDR3 size: 15 residues. CDR1 is MGHDK and CDR2 is SYGVNS in the germline V gene. The CDR3: CASSDNQGAHQPQHF. The CDR3 DNA reads TGTGCCAGCAGTGATAATCAGGGGGCCCATCAGCCCCAGCATTTT.

This clonotype was seen a few times. A read error is possible here, since a much larger clone lies one base away. The J gene is TRBJ1-5, the V gene TRBV14; D ambiguous. This CDR3 is 13 amino acids long. Germline CDR1 is SGHDN and CDR2 is FVKESK. CDR3 loop: CASSQARTGPQRF. CDR3 bases: TGTGCCAGCAGCCAGGCCCGGACTGGGCCCCAGCGTTTT.

This clonotype was detected ten times or more. As DNA, the CDR3 is TGCGCCAGCAGCCAAGATGAACAGGATAACGCCTATGGCTACACCTTC. The encoded protein is CASSQDEQDNAYGYTF. The V gene is TRBV4-1, the J gene TRBJ1-2; a weak D match, TRBD1 (5 bases). This CDR3 has 16 residues. The V and J ends lost 0 bases and 4 bases respectively, with 15 bases between them. Germline values: CDR1 MGHRA, CDR2 YSYEKL.

This clonotype was counted at least ten times. This chain connects TRBV7-2 to TRBJ2-7, with D possibly matching TRBD2 (5 bases). CDR3 length: 14 residues. The V gene's germline CDR1 is SGHTA and CDR2 FQGNSA. The V and J ends lost 5 bases and 2 bases respectively, with 13 bases between them. CDR3 coding DNA: TGTGCCAGCAGCCCCAGCGGACTTCCCTACGAGCAGTACTTC. Translation: CASSPSGLPYEQYF.

There are many counts of this clonotype. V is TRBV7-9 and J is TRBJ2-2; 7 positions agree with TRBD1. Germline-derived CDR1 and CDR2 are SEHNR and FQNEAQ (reference sequence). The CDR3 totals 16 residues. The J segment lost 2 bases and the V segment lost 5 bases, leaving 8 bases of the junction unmatched. This CDR3 is CASSASGTANTGELFF. The CDR3, as DNA: TGTGCCAGCAGCGCCTCCGGGACAGCAAACACCGGGGAGCTGTTTTTT. The variable domain in full, completed from reference TRBV7-9 and TRBJ2-2, reads DTGVSQNPRHKITKRGQNVTFRCDPISEHNRLYWYRQTLGQGPEFLTYFQNEAQLEKSRLLSDRFSAERPKGSFSTLEIQRTEQGDSAMYLCASSASGTANTGELFFGEGSRLTVL.

This clonotype was found many times. In DNA, the CDR3 is TGTGCCAGCAGCTTTAGTATCAGGCTGAACACTGAAGCTTTCTTT. Amino acid sequence: CASSFSIRLNTEAFF. The rearrangement joins TRBV7-2 to TRBJ1-1; D gene uncertain. This CDR3 is 15 amino acids long. CDR1 SGHTA and CDR2 FQGNSA come from the germline V gene. V gave up 3 bases and J gave up 0 bases, with 11 bases separating them.